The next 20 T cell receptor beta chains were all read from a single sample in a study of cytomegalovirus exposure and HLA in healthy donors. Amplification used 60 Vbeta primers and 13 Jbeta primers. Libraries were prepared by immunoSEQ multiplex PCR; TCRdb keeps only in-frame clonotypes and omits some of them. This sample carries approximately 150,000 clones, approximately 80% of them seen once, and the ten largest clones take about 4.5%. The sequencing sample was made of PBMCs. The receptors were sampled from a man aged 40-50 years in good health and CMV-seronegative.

The CDR3: CASSPGSGNTIYF. The CDR3 bases are TGCGCCAGTAGTCCGGGGTCTGGAAACACCATATATTTT. This chain connects TRBV5-1 to TRBJ1-3; D is undetermined. V lost 8 bases and J lost 1, with 10 bases in between. Germline CDR1 is SGHRS and CDR2 is YFSETQ. The length of the CDR3 is 13 residues.

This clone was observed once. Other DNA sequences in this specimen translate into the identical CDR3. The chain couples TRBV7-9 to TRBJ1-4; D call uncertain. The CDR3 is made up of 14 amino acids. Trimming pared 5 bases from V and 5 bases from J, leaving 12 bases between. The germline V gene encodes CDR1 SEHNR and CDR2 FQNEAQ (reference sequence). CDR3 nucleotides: TGTGCCAGCAGCCTAGTAACAGACAATGAAAAACTGTTTTTT. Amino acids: CASSLVTDNEKLFF.

Here the CDR3 DNA reads TGTGCCATCAAACGGGACAGGGGATTGGGCACTGAAGCTTTCTTT. Translation gives CAIKRDRGLGTEAFF. The chain employs TRBV10-3 and TRBJ1-1; TRBD1 aligns across 10 bases. The CDR3 has 15 residues. The V and J ends lost 7 bases and 4 bases, in that order; junction bases with no gene match: 9. Germline V gene sequence: CDR1 ENHRY, CDR2 SYGVKD.

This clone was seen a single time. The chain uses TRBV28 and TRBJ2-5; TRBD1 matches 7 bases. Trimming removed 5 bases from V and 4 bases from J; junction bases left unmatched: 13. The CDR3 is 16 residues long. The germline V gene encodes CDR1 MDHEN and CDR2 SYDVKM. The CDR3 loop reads CASSTTTTGTVETQYF. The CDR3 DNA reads TGTGCCAGCAGTACAACCACGACAGGGACCGTAGAGACCCAGTACTTC. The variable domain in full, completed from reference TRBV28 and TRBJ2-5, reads DVKVTQSSRYLVKRTGEKVFLECVQDMDHENMFWYRQDPGLGLRLIYFSYDVKMKEKGDIPEGYSVSREKKERFSLILESASTNQTSMYLCASSTTTTGTVETQYFGPGTRLLVL.

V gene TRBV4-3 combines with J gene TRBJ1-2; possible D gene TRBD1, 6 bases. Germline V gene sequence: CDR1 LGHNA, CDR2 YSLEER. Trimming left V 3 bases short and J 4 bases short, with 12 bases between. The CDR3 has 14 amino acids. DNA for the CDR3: TGCGCCAGCAGCCAGCTCGGACAGTCCTATGGCTACACCTTC. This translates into CASSQLGQSYGYTF.

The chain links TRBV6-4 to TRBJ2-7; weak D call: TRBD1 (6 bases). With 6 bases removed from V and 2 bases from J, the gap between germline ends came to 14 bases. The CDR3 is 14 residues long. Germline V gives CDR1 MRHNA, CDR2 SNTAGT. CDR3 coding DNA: TGTGCCAGCAGCCCGACAGGAGAAGCCTACGAGCAGTACTTC. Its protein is CASSPTGEAYEQYF.

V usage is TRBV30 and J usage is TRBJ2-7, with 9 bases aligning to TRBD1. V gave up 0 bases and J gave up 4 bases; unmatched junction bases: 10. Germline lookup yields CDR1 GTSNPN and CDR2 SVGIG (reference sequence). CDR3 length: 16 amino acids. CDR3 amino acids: CAWSVEGQGQRYEQYF. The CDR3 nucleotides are TGTGCCTGGAGTGTGGAAGGACAGGGGCAGCGGTACGAGCAGTACTTC.

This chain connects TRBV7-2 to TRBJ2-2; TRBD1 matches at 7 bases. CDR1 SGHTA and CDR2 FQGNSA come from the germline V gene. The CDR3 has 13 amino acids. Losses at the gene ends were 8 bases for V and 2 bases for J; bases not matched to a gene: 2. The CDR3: CASEGANTGELFF. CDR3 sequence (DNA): TGTGCCAGCGAGGGGGCTAACACCGGGGAGCTGTTTTTT.

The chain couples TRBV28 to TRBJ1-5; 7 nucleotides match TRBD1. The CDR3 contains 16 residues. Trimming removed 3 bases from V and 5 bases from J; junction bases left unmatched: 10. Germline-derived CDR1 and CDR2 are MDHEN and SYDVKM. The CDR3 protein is CASSFVVRGSDQPQHF. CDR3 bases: TGTGCCAGCAGTTTTGTTGTCAGGGGGTCAGATCAGCCCCAGCATTTT.

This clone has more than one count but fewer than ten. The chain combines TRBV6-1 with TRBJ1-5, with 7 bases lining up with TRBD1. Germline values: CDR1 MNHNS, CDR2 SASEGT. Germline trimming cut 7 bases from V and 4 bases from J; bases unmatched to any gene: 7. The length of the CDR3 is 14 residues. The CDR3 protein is CASNNRGLNQPQHF. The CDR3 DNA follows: TGTGCCAGCAATAACAGGGGACTTAATCAGCCCCAGCATTTT.

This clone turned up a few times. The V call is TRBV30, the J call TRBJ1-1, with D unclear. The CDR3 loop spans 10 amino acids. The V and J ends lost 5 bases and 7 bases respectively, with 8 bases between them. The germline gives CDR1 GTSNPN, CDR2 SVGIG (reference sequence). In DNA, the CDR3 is TGTGCCTGGCGGGATCGTGAAGCTTTCTTT. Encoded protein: CAWRDREAFF. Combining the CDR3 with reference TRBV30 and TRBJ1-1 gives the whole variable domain SQTIHQWPATLVQPVGSPLSLECTVEGTSNPNLYWYRQAAGRGLQLLFYSVGIGQISSEVPQNLSASRPQDRQFILSSKKLLLSDSGFYLCAWRDREAFFGQGTRLTVV.

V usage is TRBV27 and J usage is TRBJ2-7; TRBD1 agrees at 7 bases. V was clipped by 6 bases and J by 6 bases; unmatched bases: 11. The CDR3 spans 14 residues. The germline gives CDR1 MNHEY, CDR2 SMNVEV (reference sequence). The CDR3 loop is CASRLQGSLVEQYF. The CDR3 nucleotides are TGTGCCAGCAGACTACAGGGGTCTCTAGTCGAGCAGTACTTC.

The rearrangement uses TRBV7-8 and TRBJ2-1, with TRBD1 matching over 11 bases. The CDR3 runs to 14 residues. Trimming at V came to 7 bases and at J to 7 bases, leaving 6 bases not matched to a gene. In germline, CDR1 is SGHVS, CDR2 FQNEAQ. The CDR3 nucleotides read TGTGCCAGCACCTTCGGGACAGGGGGTAATGAGCAGTTCTTC. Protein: CASTFGTGGNEQFF. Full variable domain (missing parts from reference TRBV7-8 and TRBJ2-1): GAGVSQSPRYKVAKRGQDVALRCDPISGHVSLFWYQQALGQGPEFLTYFQNEAQLDKSGLPSDRFFAERPEGSVSTLKIQRTQQEDSAVYLCASTFGTGGNEQFFGPGTRLTVL.

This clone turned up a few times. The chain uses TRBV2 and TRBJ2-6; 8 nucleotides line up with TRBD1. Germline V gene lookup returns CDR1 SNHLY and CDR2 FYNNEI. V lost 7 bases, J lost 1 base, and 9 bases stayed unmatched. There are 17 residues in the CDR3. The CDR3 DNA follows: TGTGCCAGCATCGGTGGACAGGGCCCATCTGGGGCCAACGTCCTGACTTTC. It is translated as CASIGGQGPSGANVLTF.

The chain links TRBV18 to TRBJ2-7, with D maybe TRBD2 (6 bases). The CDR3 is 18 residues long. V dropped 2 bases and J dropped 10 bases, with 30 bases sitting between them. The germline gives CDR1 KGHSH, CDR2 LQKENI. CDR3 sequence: CASSPGWGAMAGMEAQYF. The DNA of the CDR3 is TGTGCCAGCTCACCAGGATGGGGAGCAATGGCGGGGATGGAAGCTCAGTACTTC. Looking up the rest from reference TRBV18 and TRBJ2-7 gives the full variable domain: NAGVMQNPRHLVRRRGQEARLRCSPMKGHSHVYWYRQLPEEGLKFMVYLQKENIIDESGMPKERFSAEFPKEGPSILRIQQVVRGDSAAYFCASSPGWGAMAGMEAQYFGPGTRLTVT.

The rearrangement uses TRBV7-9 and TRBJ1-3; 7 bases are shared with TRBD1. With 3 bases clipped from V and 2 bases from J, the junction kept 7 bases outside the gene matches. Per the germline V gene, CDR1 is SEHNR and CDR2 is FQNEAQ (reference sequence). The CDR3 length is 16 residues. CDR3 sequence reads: CASSFKGAGAGNTIYF. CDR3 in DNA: TGTGCCAGCAGCTTTAAGGGGGCAGGGGCTGGAAACACCATATATTTT.

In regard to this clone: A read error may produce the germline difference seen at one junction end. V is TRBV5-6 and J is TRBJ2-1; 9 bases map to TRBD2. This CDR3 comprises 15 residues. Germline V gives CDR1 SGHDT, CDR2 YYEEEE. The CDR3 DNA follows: TGTGCCAGCAGTTTGGGACTAGCAGAGGTAGGAGAGCAGTTCTTC. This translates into CASSLGLAEVGEQFF.

The CDR3 is CASSPRGINTEAFF. For the CDR3, the DNA is TGTGCCAGCAGTCCTCGGGGGATTAACACTGAAGCTTTCTTT. J is TRBJ1-1 and V is TRBV2, with a possible D match to TRBD1 (5 bases). Germline assignment: CDR1 SNHLY and CDR2 FYNNEI. V was shortened by 5 bases and J by 2 bases, with 12 bases between the two germline ends. The CDR3 covers 14 residues.

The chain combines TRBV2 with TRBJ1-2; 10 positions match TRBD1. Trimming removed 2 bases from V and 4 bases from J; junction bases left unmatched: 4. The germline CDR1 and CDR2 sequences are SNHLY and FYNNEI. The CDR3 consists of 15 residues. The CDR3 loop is CASSERGQGSYGYTF. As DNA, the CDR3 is TGTGCCAGCAGTGAACGGGGACAGGGGAGCTATGGCTACACCTTC. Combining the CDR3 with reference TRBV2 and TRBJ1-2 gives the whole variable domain EPEVTQTPSHQVTQMGQEVILRCVPISNHLYFYWYRQILGQKVEFLVSFYNNEISEKSEIFDDQFSVERPDGSNFTLKIRSTKLEDSAMYFCASSERGQGSYGYTFGSGTRLTVV.

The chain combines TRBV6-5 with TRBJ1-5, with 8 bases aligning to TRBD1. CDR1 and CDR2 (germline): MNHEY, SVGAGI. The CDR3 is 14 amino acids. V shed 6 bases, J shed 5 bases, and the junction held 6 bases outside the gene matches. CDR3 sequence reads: CASRQGENYQPQHF. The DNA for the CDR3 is TGTGCCAGCAGACAGGGGGAAAACTATCAGCCCCAGCATTTT.